Shown below are 9 T cell receptor beta chains from a single sample sequenced in a study of T cell changes during pregnancy in multiple sclerosis. Assay: immunoSEQ multiplex PCR; the TCRdb copy retains only in-frame clones and omits some. The repertoire holds about 41,000 clones, 85% to 95% seen once, with about 7% in the top ten. Sequenced material: CD8+ T cells from peripheral blood mononuclear cells, taken in the third trimester of pregnancy. The source is a female donor with multiple sclerosis, enrolled in a pregnancy study.

This rearrangement joins TRBV7-8 to TRBJ1-1; D is possibly TRBD1 (5 bases). Germline V lookup: CDR1 SGHVS, CDR2 FQNEAQ. This CDR3 region has 15 residues. V was clipped by 1 base and J by 8 bases, with 17 bases between them. This CDR3 is CASSLEWGGEKEAFF. In nucleotides, the CDR3 is TGTGCCAGCAGCTTAGAGTGGGGGGGGGAGAAGGAAGCTTTCTTT.

By share of the sample, this clone is medium-sized (0.01 to 0.1%). This sequence joins TRBV27 and TRBJ1-6, with 7 bases aligning to TRBD1. V lost 0 bases to trimming and J lost 14 bases; unmatched junction nucleotides: 7. Germline CDR1 MNHEY, CDR2 SMNVEV (reference sequence). The CDR3 contains 14 residues. The CDR3 is CASSLSLGTGALHF. CDR3 nucleotides: TGTGCCAGCAGTTTATCTTTGGGTACAGGGGCCCTCCACTTT.

This clone was observed a handful of times. V and J are TRBV4-3 and TRBJ2-3; possibly TRBD2 for D (6 bases). Germline CDR1 reads LGHNA; CDR2 reads YSLEER. With 1 base removed from V and 2 bases from J, the gap between germline ends came to 10 bases. There are 15 residues in the CDR3. This CDR3 reads CASSQGTGVTDTQYF. The CDR3 nucleotides are TGCGCCAGCAGCCAAGGAACGGGGGTCACAGATACGCAGTATTTT.

This rearrangement joins TRBV2 to TRBJ2-1; 7 bases line up with TRBD2. The CDR3 extends over 13 amino acids. The V segment lost 10 bases and the J segment 7 bases; nucleotides outside the gene matches: 10. Germline lookup yields CDR1 SNHLY and CDR2 FYNNEI. CDR3 nucleotides: TGTGCCACCATGACTAGCTCATCTAATGAGCAGTTCTTC. Amino acid sequence: CATMTSSSNEQFF.

This clone was counted only a few times. The V and J genes are TRBV6-1 and TRBJ2-7; 9 bases align to TRBD1. The CDR3 sequence is 14 residues long. Germline trimming cut 6 bases from V and 2 bases from J; bases unmatched to any gene: 5. Per the germline V gene, CDR1 is MNHNS and CDR2 is SASEGT. In DNA, the CDR3 is TGTGCCAGCAGCAACAGGGGGCAGGCCTACGAGCAGTACTTC. Encoded protein: CASSNRGQAYEQYF.

This chain links TRBV27 with TRBJ2-1; TRBD1 is a possible D gene (6 bases). The CDR3 is 16 amino acids. V was cut by 3 bases and J by 0 bases, with 12 bases left in between. The V gene's germline CDR1 is MNHEY and CDR2 SMNVEV (reference sequence). This chain's CDR3 is CASSLNQGSSYNEQFF. Written as DNA, the CDR3 is TGTGCCAGCAGTTTGAACCAGGGGAGCTCCTACAATGAGCAGTTCTTC.

This rearrangement joins TRBV9 to TRBJ1-2, with D possibly TRBD1 on 6 matching bases. The CDR3 length is 13 residues. Germline CDR1 and CDR2: SGDLS and YYNGEE. With 3 bases removed from V and 8 bases from J, the gap between germline ends came to 14 bases. Here the CDR3 DNA reads TGTGCCAGCAGCGAGGGGGGGGCGGGAGGCTACACCTTC. It codes for CASSEGGAGGYTF.

The CDR3 nucleotides read TGTGCCAGCAGTTACACCCCCCTCACAGATACGCAGTATTTT. Amino acids: CASSYTPLTDTQYF. The chain links TRBV28 to TRBJ2-3; D unresolved. The CDR3 sequence is 14 residues long. Trimming pared 4 bases from V and 2 bases from J, leaving 10 bases between. Germline V gene sequence: CDR1 MDHEN, CDR2 SYDVKM.

This chain joins TRBV28 and TRBJ1-5; 7 nucleotides line up with TRBD1. Germline CDR1 and CDR2: MDHEN and SYDVKM. The V and J ends lost 6 bases and 6 bases, in that order; junction bases with no gene match: 8. The CDR3 extends over 14 amino acids. The DNA of the CDR3 is TGTGCCAGCAGCCCCCAAACAGGGGTTCAGCCCCAGCATTTT. Amino acids: CASSPQTGVQPQHF. Based on the CDR3 plus reference TRBV28 and TRBJ1-5, the full variable domain is DVKVTQSSRYLVKRTGEKVFLECVQDMDHENMFWYRQDPGLGLRLIYFSYDVKMKEKGDIPEGYSVSREKKERFSLILESASTNQTSMYLCASSPQTGVQPQHFGDGTRLSIL.